Listed below are T cell receptor beta chains from one sample, sequenced in a study of blood T cell repertoires in COVID-19. Only in-frame clones appear in the TCRdb table, and some are missing; sequencing was by immunoSEQ multiplex PCR. Among under 200,000 clones listed, more than 85% were seen once. The sample taken for sequencing was peripheral blood. These receptor sequences come from a man between 18 and 35 years old with acute or convalescent COVID-19. Each CDR3 is given with its conserved first and last residue. Each record gives: CDR3 DNA, CDR3 protein, D gene, clone size, J gene, V gene. D genes are given only for firm matches. Clone size is not always given. Where it is, it says once, few, many or a class for expanded clones.

CDR3 DNA: TGTGCCACCCTACCCTGGGGGGCCCAGGGGGATTTGTGGAACGAGCAGTACTTC; CDR3 protein: CATLPWGAQGDLWNEQYF; D gene: -; clone size: -; J gene: TRBJ2-7; V gene: TRBV24-1
CDR3 DNA: TGCGCCAGCAGCCTAACAGGGCTTAGCACAGATACGCAGTATTTT; CDR3 protein: CASSLTGLSTDTQYF; D gene: -; clone size: -; J gene: TRBJ2-3; V gene: TRBV4-1
CDR3 DNA: TGTGCCAGCGCCCTTAGCGGGCAGCGCACTGAAGCTTTCTTT; CDR3 protein: CASALSGQRTEAFF; D gene: -; clone size: -; J gene: TRBJ1-1; V gene: TRBV28
CDR3 DNA: TGTGCCAGCAGTTACCCAACAGGGTATGGCTACACCTTC; CDR3 protein: CASSYPTGYGYTF; D gene: -; clone size: -; J gene: TRBJ1-2; V gene: TRBV6-5
CDR3 DNA: TGTGCCAGCAGTGAACTCCGCGGAGATCAGCCCCAGCATTTT; CDR3 protein: CASSELRGDQPQHF; D gene: -; clone size: -; J gene: TRBJ1-5; V gene: TRBV2
CDR3 DNA: TGTGCCAGCAGCTCCGGGCGCGGGGGCAATCAGCCCCAGCATTTT; CDR3 protein: CASSSGRGGNQPQHF; D gene: -; clone size: -; J gene: TRBJ1-5; V gene: TRBV7-9
CDR3 DNA: TGTGCCAGCAGGGTGGGCATGAATGAGCAGTTCTTC; CDR3 protein: CASRVGMNEQFF; D gene: -; clone size: -; J gene: TRBJ2-1; V gene: TRBV6-5
CDR3 DNA: TGCGCCAGCAGTCTACAGACAGGCGGAGGCCAATATGGCTACACCTTC; CDR3 protein: CASSLQTGGGQYGYTF; D gene: -; clone size: -; J gene: TRBJ1-2; V gene: TRBV5-1
CDR3 DNA: TGTGCCAGCAGCTTGCGGGGATACGAGCAGTACTTC; CDR3 protein: CASSLRGYEQYF; D gene: -; clone size: -; J gene: TRBJ2-7; V gene: TRBV5-4
CDR3 DNA: TGTGCCAGTAGTATACCCCAGGGGTTCGTCACTGAAGCTTTCTTT; CDR3 protein: CASSIPQGFVTEAFF; D gene: -; clone size: -; J gene: TRBJ1-1; V gene: TRBV19
CDR3 DNA: TGTGCCAGCAGCCAACCCGACAGGGGAACTAATGAAAAACTGTTTTTT; CDR3 protein: CASSQPDRGTNEKLFF; D gene: TRBD1; clone size: few; J gene: TRBJ1-4; V gene: TRBV4-2
CDR3 DNA: TGCAGCGTTATGGGACTAGCCGCTGAGCAGTTCTTC; CDR3 protein: CSVMGLAAEQFF; D gene: TRBD2; clone size: once; J gene: TRBJ2-1; V gene: TRBV29-1